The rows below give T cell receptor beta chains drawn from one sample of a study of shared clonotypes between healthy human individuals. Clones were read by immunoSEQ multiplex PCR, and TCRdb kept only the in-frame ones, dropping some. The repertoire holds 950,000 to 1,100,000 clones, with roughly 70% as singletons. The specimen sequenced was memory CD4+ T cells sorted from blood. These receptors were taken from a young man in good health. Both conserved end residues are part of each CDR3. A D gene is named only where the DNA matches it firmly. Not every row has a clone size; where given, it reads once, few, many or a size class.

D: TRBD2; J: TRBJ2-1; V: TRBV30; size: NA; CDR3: CAGRRGLAGGDEQFF; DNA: TGTGCCGGGCGCCGCGGTTTAGCGGGAGGGGATGAGCAGTTCTTC
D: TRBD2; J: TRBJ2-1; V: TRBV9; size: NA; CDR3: CASSAHGLATYNEQFF; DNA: TGTGCCAGCAGCGCCCATGGACTAGCGACTTACAATGAGCAGTTCTTC
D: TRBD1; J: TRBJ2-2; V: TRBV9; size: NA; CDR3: CASSVGTGGNTGELFF; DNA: TGTGCCAGCAGCGTTGGGACAGGGGGCAACACCGGGGAGCTGTTTTTT
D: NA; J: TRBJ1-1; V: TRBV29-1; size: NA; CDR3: CSVEDWERGMNTEAFF; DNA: TGCAGCGTTGAAGATTGGGAAAGAGGCATGAACACTGAAGCTTTCTTT
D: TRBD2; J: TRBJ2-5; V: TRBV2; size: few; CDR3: CASRTSGGGETQYF; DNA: TGTGCCAGTCGAACTAGCGGGGGCGGGGAGACCCAGTACTTC
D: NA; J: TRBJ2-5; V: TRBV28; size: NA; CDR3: CASSGQGRTQYF; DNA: TGTGCCAGCAGCGGGCAGGGACGGACCCAGTACTTC
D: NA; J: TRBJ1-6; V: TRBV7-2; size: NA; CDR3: CASSLGHWNSPLHF; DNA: TGTGCCAGCAGCTTAGGTCACTGGAACTCACCCCTCCACTTT
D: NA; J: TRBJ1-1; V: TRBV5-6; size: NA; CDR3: CASSITGLANTEAFF; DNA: TGTGCCAGCAGCATTACAGGCCTGGCGAACACTGAAGCTTTCTTT
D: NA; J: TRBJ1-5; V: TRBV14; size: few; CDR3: CASSLTQPGAGNQPQHF; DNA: TGTGCCAGCAGCCTCACACAACCAGGGGCAGGGAATCAGCCCCAGCATTTT
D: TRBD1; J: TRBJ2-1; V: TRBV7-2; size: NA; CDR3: CASSLDWDRWEQFF; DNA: TGTGCCAGCAGCTTAGATTGGGACAGGTGGGAGCAGTTCTTC
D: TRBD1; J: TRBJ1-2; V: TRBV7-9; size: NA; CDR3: CASSLGITGVDYLGYTF; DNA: TGTGCCAGCAGCTTAGGCATAACAGGGGTGGATTATCTTGGCTACACCTTC
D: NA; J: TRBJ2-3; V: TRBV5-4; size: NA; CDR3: CASSLAGRGTDTQYF; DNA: TGTGCCAGCAGCTTGGCCGGCAGGGGCACAGATACGCAGTATTTT
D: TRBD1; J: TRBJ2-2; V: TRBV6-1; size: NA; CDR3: CASSEDLGQGTGELFF; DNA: TGTGCCAGCAGTGAAGATCTTGGACAGGGCACCGGGGAGCTGTTTTTT
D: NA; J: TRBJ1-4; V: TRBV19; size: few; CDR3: CASTGGWEKLFF; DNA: TGTGCCAGTACTGGGGGCTGGGAAAAACTGTTTTTT
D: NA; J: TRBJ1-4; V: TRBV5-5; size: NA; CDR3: CASSLGAGINEKLFF; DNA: TGTGCCAGCAGCTTGGGGGCCGGGATCAATGAAAAACTGTTTTTT
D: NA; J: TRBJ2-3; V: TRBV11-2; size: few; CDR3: CASSLKRQFGSTDTQYF; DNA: TGTGCCAGCAGCTTAAAAAGACAGTTCGGAAGCACAGATACGCAGTATTTT